Each of the 29 T cell receptor beta chains below was sequenced from the same sample in a study of Graves' ophthalmopathy and Graves' hyperthyroidism. The sequenced template was RNA, covering the TCR beta CDR3 region. Second-round multiplex PCR came after first-round RT-PCR with HTBI primers. Each CDR3 protein gets one entry after TCRdb re-called the multiplex PCR reads with MiXCR. The table records over a million distinct CDR3 sequences, about two fifths of them present only once. Sequencing was performed on peripheral blood or thyroid tissue (not recorded which). All receptors come from an adult man with Graves' hyperthyroidism.

There are many counts of this clonotype. V and J are TRBV14 and TRBJ1-4, with D uncertain. This CDR3 is built from 15 residues. V dropped 5 bases and J dropped 8 bases, with 18 bases sitting between them. Germline-derived CDR1 and CDR2 are SGHDN and FVKESK. The CDR3 region has the DNA TGTGCCAGCAGCAATTCGCCCGGAGTGAGGGAAAAACTGTTTTTT. Its protein product is CASSNSPGVREKLFF.

The chain is built from TRBV28 and TRBJ1-1; TRBD1 aligns across 11 bases. Losses at the gene ends were 1 base for V and 5 bases for J; bases not matched to a gene: 9. The CDR3 has 17 residues. Per the germline V gene, CDR1 is MDHEN and CDR2 is SYDVKM. This CDR3 reads CASSLLGTGGSETEAFF. CDR3 coding DNA: TGTGCCAGCAGTTTATTAGGGACAGGGGGTTCGGAAACTGAAGCTTTCTTT.

This clonotype was recorded many times. The rearrangement joins TRBV19 to TRBJ2-7; a possible D gene is TRBD1 (6 bases). Germline CDR1 and CDR2: LNHDA and SQIVND (reference sequence). Trimming took 7 bases from V and 6 from J, leaving 19 bases between them. This CDR3 contains 14 residues. CDR3 nucleotide sequence: TGTGCCAGTACGTCGACAGGTCCGGTGAGCGAGCAGTACTTC. Protein product: CASTSTGPVSEQYF.

This clonotype was picked up a small number of times. The CDR3 DNA is TGTGCCAGCAGCTTAGACCGATCCACAGATACGCAGTATTTT. As protein: CASSLDRSTDTQYF. The chain employs TRBV7-2 and TRBJ2-3; D is unclear. The V end was cut by 1 base, the J end by 2 bases, with 7 bases between. The CDR3 loop spans 14 amino acids. Germline V gene sequence: CDR1 SGHTA, CDR2 FQGNSA.

This clonotype appeared many times. This sequence joins TRBV20-1 and TRBJ1-1; the D is unclear. This CDR3 spans 14 amino acids. From germline, CDR1 is DFQATT and CDR2 SNEGSKA (reference sequence). V lost 5 bases to trimming and J lost 4 bases, with 17 bases between them. Here the CDR3 reads CSAEPPGGFTEAFF. CDR3 sequence (DNA): TGCAGTGCTGAGCCCCCGGGAGGTTTCACTGAAGCTTTCTTT.

About this clonotype itself: This may arise from a read error, as a much more abundant clone is one base away. The genes are TRBV10-3 and TRBJ2-7; TRBD2 is a possible D gene (6 bases). In germline, CDR1 is ENHRY, CDR2 SYGVKD. The CDR3 consists of 14 residues. CDR3 residues: CAISEYTSTYEQCF. CDR3 bases: TGTGCCATCAGTGAGTACACTAGCACCTACGAGCAGTGCTTC.

Regarding this clonotype: One end of the junction does not line up with germline, which may come from a read error. The chain uses TRBV10-3 and TRBJ2-6; 7 bases line up with TRBD1. The germline CDR1 and CDR2 sequences are ENHRY and SYGVKD. The CDR3 extends over 16 amino acids. CDR3 region: CASSVQGNSGANVLTF. The CDR3 DNA follows: TGTGCCAGCAGTGTACAGGGGAACTCTGGGGCCAACGTCCTGACTTTC.

This chain joins TRBV28 and TRBJ1-2, with 8 bases matching TRBD1. The CDR3 has 14 residues. V was clipped by 8 bases and J by 4 bases; unmatched bases: 9. Germline V gene sequence: CDR1 MDHEN, CDR2 SYDVKM. This CDR3 reads CASHTQGAGYGYTF. The CDR3 coding sequence is TGTGCCAGCCATACCCAGGGGGCAGGCTATGGCTACACCTTC.

In its sample, this clonotype was seen many times. The gene calls are TRBV6-5 and TRBJ1-5; D remains unclear. Germline V gene data show CDR1 as MNHEY and CDR2 as SVGAGI. V was cut by 6 bases and J by 6 bases, with 15 bases left in between. The length of the CDR3 is 14 residues. This chain's CDR3 is CASRVSDSGQPQHF. DNA for the CDR3: TGTGCCAGCAGAGTCTCGGATTCCGGTCAGCCCCAGCATTTT.

This chain connects TRBV7-2 to TRBJ1-2; 8 positions match TRBD1. V lost 5 bases to trimming and J lost 1 base; unmatched junction nucleotides: 9. Germline V lookup: CDR1 SGHTA, CDR2 FQGNSA. CDR3 length equals 16 residues. CDR3 sequence reads: CASSPLTGGVNYGYTF. The CDR3 region has the DNA TGTGCCAGCAGCCCCCTTACAGGGGGTGTTAACTATGGCTACACCTTC.

There are many counts of this clonotype. This chain joins TRBV11-3 and TRBJ1-4, with 7 nucleotides matching TRBD1. Germline loops: CDR1 SGHNT, CDR2 YENEEA. CDR3 length: 16 amino acids. J gave up 7 bases and V 0 bases, and 8 bases lay outside the gene matches. The CDR3 region has the DNA TGTGCCAGCAGCTTAGATCGAGGGGGCAGGGCTGAAAAACTGTTTTTT. It translates to CASSLDRGGRAEKLFF.

This chain uses TRBV7-2 with TRBJ1-2; TRBD1 aligns across 7 bases. The V gene's germline CDR1 is SGHTA and CDR2 FQGNSA. The CDR3 extends over 13 amino acids. V was pared by 5 bases and J by 6 bases, with 6 bases of the junction left unmatched. The CDR3 DNA is TGTGCCAGCAGCCAGGGGGTGGGTCATGGCTACACCTTC. This translates into CASSQGVGHGYTF.

This clonotype was seen just once. The genes are TRBV5-1 and TRBJ2-7; maybe TRBD1 (6 bases). Germline CDR1 and CDR2: SGHRS and YFSETQ. The CDR3 contains 17 residues. Trimming removed 4 bases from V and 0 bases from J, with 20 bases in between. The CDR3 sequence is CASSQRPGHRSSYEQYF. The DNA for the CDR3 is TGCGCCAGCAGCCAGCGCCCGGGACACCGAAGCTCCTACGAGCAGTACTTC. The variable domain in full, with the rest retrieved from reference TRBV5-1 and TRBJ2-7, is KAGVTQTPRYLIKTRGQQVTLSCSPISGHRSVSWYQQTPGQGLQFLFEYFSETQRNKGNFPGRFSGRQFSNSRSEMNVSTLELGDSALYLCASSQRPGHRSSYEQYFGPGTRLTVT.

This clonotype was seen many times. V is TRBV20-1 and J is TRBJ1-5; D is perhaps TRBD1 (5 bases). The CDR3 length is 13 residues. Germline V lookup: CDR1 DFQATT, CDR2 SNEGSKA (reference sequence). V lost 0 bases and J 4 bases, leaving 7 bases between the germline ends. CDR3 sequence: CSARERGNQPQHF. The CDR3 nucleotides read TGCAGTGCTAGAGAGAGGGGTAATCAGCCCCAGCATTTT.

The chain has TRBV13 and TRBJ2-5; D uncertain. Germline CDR1 PRHDT, CDR2 FYEKMQ (reference sequence). The CDR3 consists of 13 residues. Trimming stripped 3 bases from V and 4 bases from J, with 9 bases between. The CDR3, as DNA: TGTGCCAGCAGCTTCGGATACCCAGAGACCCAGTACTTC. Translated, it gives CASSFGYPETQYF.

The chain employs TRBV20-1 and TRBJ1-2, with TRBD1 as a possible D gene (5 bases). Germline assignment: CDR1 DFQATT and CDR2 SNEGSKA (reference sequence). The CDR3 has 13 residues. V was shortened by 4 bases and J by 3 bases, with 12 bases between the two germline ends. In DNA form, the CDR3 reads TGCAGTGCTAAGGGGCAGGAGTACTATGGCTACACCTTC. Residues: CSAKGQEYYGYTF.

This clonotype has just a few counts. The chain is built from TRBV15 and TRBJ1-5; possibly TRBD1 for D (5 bases). The CDR3 is made up of 13 amino acids. Trimming stripped 9 bases from V and 0 bases from J, with 9 bases between. Germline-derived CDR1 and CDR2 are LNHNV and YYDKDF (reference sequence). CDR3 residues: CATRDASNQPQHF. The CDR3 DNA reads as TGTGCCACTAGGGACGCTAGCAATCAGCCCCAGCATTTT.

Regarding this clonotype: A much larger clone is a single base away; this may be a read error. V is TRBV4-3 and J is TRBJ1-5; D gene uncertain. V was pared by 4 bases and J by 2 bases, with 18 bases between. CDR1 and CDR2 (germline): LGHNA, YSLEER. This CDR3 comprises 17 residues. CDR3 sequence: CASSRGSLVKRNQPQHF. In DNA form, the CDR3 reads TGCGCCAGCAGCCGAGGGTCCCTCGTGAAGCGCAATCAGCCCCAGCATTTT.

This clonotype has a count of ten or more. The chain carries TRBV24-1 and TRBJ2-7; D ambiguous. Trimming shortened V by 2 bases and J by 0 bases, and 4 bases separated the two germline ends. Germline V gene data show CDR1 as KGHDR and CDR2 as SFDVKD. The CDR3 is 13 residues long. The CDR3 here is CATSDSASYEQYF. In DNA, the CDR3 is TGTGCCACCAGTGATTCCGCCTCCTACGAGCAGTACTTC.

The genes are TRBV10-2 and TRBJ2-7, with D perhaps TRBD1 (5 bases). V lost 3 bases and J lost 6, with 15 bases in between. Per the germline V gene, CDR1 is WSHSY and CDR2 is SAAADI. The CDR3 totals 14 residues. The CDR3: CASSDAGHLGEQYF. The DNA for the CDR3 is TGCGCCAGCAGTGACGCAGGGCACCTAGGCGAGCAGTACTTC.

This clonotype occurred many times. CDR3 bases: TGTGCCAGCAGCATAGGTGGGATGGCCGGGGAGACCCAGTACTTC. This sequence encodes CASSIGGMAGETQYF. This chain uses TRBV7-3 with TRBJ2-5; D unresolved. Germline CDR1 is SGHTA and CDR2 is FQGTGA. There are 15 residues in the CDR3. Trimming stripped 5 bases from V and 5 bases from J, with 18 bases between.

The chain joins TRBV5-8 to TRBJ1-2; TRBD1 matches 7 bases. The V and J ends lost 4 bases and 8 bases, in that order; junction bases with no gene match: 11. CDR3 length: 14 amino acids. Germline V CDR1 and CDR2: SGHTS, YDEGEE. CDR3 in amino acids: CASSRTGQAGGYTF. CDR3 bases: TGTGCCAGCAGCCGGACCGGACAGGCTGGGGGCTACACCTTC.

This clonotype was seen a few times. The rearrangement links TRBV28 to TRBJ2-7; a weak D match, TRBD1 (6 bases). The CDR3 sequence is 14 residues long. V dropped 5 bases and J dropped 4 bases, with 15 bases sitting between them. Germline V CDR1 and CDR2: MDHEN, SYDVKM. The CDR3, as DNA: TGTGCCAGCAGTCTCCCGGACAGCAAATACGAGCAGTACTTC. Encoded protein: CASSLPDSKYEQYF.

On this clonotype: A much more abundant neighbour one base away suggests this may be a read error. V is TRBV20-1 and J is TRBJ1-5; D gene unclear. The CDR3 has 13 residues. Trimming took off 5 bases at V and 0 bases at J, with 8 bases between the two ends. The V gene's germline CDR1 is DFQATT and CDR2 SNEGSKA (reference sequence). The CDR3: CSALRISNQPQHF. DNA of the CDR3: TGCAGTGCTCTGAGGATTAGCAATCAGCCCCAGCATTTT.

There are many counts of this clonotype. CDR3: CASKLTGVGAEAFF. The CDR3 nucleotides read TGTGCCAGCAAGTTGACGGGGGTCGGGGCTGAAGCTTTCTTT. The J gene is TRBJ1-1, the V gene TRBV2; tentatively, D is TRBD1 (5 bases). The CDR3 spans 14 residues. Trimming pared 7 bases from V and 6 bases from J, leaving 18 bases between. The V gene's germline CDR1 is SNHLY and CDR2 FYNNEI.

The rearrangement uses TRBV5-1 and TRBJ2-6; D may be TRBD2 (6 bases). The CDR3 runs 16 residues. V lost 0 bases and J lost 3, with 10 bases in between. Germline values: CDR1 SGHRS, CDR2 YFSETQ. CDR3 sequence (DNA): TGCGCCAGCAGCTTGGGGGGGACTGGTGGGGCCAACGTCCTGACTTTC. Amino acids: CASSLGGTGGANVLTF.

The chain carries TRBV2 and TRBJ2-5; 8 bases are shared with TRBD1. Germline-derived CDR1 and CDR2 are SNHLY and FYNNEI. Trimming at V came to 6 bases and at J to 0 bases, leaving 9 bases not matched to a gene. CDR3 size: 16 residues. The CDR3, as DNA: TGTGCCAGCAGCGGGAGACAGGGGCCACACCAAGAGACCCAGTACTTC. Protein product: CASSGRQGPHQETQYF.

This clonotype showed up many times. DNA for the CDR3: TGTGCCAGCAGCCCTGGGGGGGGGACAGGGGGCGGCATTTGGCCCCAGCATTTT. Translation gives CASSPGGGTGGGIWPQHF. The chain joins TRBV9 to TRBJ1-5, with 12 bases fitting TRBD1. The CDR3 has 18 residues. Per germline, CDR1 SGDLS and CDR2 YYNGEE. Trimming took 4 bases from V and 9 from J; bases not matched to a gene: 17.

This chain connects TRBV15 to TRBJ2-1; perhaps TRBD1 as D (6 bases). Germline V gives CDR1 LNHNV, CDR2 YYDKDF (reference sequence). Trimming shortened V by 9 bases and J by 4 bases, and 7 bases separated the two germline ends. The CDR3 spans 11 residues. The CDR3 region is CATGQYNEQFF. The CDR3 bases are TGTGCCACAGGACAGTACAATGAGCAGTTCTTC. The full variable domain, rest sourced from reference TRBV15 and TRBJ2-1, is DAMVIQNPRYQVTQFGKPVTLSCSQTLNHNVMYWYQQKSSQAPKLLFHYYDKDFNNEADTPDNFQSRRPNTSFCFLDIRSPGLGDTAMYLCATGQYNEQFFGPGTRLTVL.